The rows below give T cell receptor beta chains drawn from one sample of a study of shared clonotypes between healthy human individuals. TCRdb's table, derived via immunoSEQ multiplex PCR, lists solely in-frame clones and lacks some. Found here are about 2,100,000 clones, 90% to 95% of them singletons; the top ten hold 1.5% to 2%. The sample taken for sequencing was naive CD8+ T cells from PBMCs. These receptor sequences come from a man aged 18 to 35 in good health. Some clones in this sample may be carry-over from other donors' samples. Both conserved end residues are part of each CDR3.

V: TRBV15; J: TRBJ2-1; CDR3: CATSSEREDEQFF
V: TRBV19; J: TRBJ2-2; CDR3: CASSYIRDRTGELFF
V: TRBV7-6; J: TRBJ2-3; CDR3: CASSPNTATNTQYF
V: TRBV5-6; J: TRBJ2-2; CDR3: CASSPPGLAGSTGELFF
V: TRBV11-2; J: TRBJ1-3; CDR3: CASSLQGFGNTIYF
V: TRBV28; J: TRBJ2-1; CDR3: CASRDRVYNEQFF
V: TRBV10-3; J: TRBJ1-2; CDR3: CAISGAPDKHGYTF
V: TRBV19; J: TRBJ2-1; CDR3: CASSIGSSGINEQFF
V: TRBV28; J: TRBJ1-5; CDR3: CASSARGPLENQPQHF
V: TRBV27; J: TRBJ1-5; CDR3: CASSLFGPSNQPQHF
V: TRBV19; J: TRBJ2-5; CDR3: CASSIRRQRGETQYF
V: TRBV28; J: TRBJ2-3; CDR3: CASNPVGLAGDTQYF
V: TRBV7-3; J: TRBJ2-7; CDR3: CASSPIAYPTYEQYF
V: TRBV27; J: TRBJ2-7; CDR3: CASSLISGYEQYF
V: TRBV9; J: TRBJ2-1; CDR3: CASSQPRTGGLSFSPNEQFF
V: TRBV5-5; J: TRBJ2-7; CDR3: CASSLDRGTFYEQYF
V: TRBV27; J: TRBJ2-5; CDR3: CASSLFGPGETQYF
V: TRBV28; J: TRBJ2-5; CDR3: CASSFHPEGAQETQYF
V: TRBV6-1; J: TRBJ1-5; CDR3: CASSEVGVWQPQHF
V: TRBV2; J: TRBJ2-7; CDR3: CASKSTGGIGHEQYF
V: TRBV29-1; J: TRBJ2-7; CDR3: CSAQDSAYEQYF
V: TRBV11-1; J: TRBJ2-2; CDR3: CASSLARPGELFF
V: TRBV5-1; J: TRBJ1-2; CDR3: CASSWETGIRNYGYTF
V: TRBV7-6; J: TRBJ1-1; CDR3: CASSLYLGSMNTEAFF
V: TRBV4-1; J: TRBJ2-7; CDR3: CASSPGGWDQYEQYF
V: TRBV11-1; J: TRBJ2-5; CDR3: CASSQTGVSETQYF
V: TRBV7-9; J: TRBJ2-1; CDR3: CASSTTSGHPYSYNEQFF
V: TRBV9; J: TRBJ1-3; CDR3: CASSPTLSGNTIYF
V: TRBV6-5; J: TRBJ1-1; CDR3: CASSYSRELEAFF
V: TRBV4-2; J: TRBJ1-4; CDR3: CASSQGEGTEKLFF
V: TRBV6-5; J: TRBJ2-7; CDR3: CASSPSTYSYEQYF
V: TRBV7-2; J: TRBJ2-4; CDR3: CASSPTAPTKNIQYF
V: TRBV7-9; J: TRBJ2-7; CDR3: CASSFLAGSSSYEQYF
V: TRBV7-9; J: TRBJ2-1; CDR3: CASSPTGTAYNEQFF
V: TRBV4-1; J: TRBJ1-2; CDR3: CASSQGGQHGYTF
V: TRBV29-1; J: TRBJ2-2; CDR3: CSVEVPTGTHTGELFF
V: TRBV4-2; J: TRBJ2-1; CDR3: CASSQERPLRESDQSSYNEQFF
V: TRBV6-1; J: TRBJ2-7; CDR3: CASSYGTEYEQYF
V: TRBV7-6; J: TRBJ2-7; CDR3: CASSLDYLGQREQYF
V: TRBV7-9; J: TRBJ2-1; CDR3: CASSLPPFRYEANEQFF
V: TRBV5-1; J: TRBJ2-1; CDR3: CASSWTSGYNEQFF
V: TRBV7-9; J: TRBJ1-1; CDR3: CASSLDRAAEAFF
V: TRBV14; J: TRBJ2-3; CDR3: CASSARRIDWTSGKTDTQYF
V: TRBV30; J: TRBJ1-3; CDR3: CAWGPTAISGNTIYF
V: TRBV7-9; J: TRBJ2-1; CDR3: CASSFSTSVEQFF
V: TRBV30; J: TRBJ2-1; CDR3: CAWSWSRSSYNEQFF
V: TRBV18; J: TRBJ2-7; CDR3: CASSPSAGDYEQYF
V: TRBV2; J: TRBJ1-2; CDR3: CASMPKLGQGNHGYTF
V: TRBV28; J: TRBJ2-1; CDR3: CASSLFSGGLPSYNEQFF
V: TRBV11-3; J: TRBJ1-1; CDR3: CASSFRANTEAFF
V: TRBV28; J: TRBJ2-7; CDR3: CASSGTTGGSYEQYF
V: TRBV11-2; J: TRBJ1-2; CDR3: CASSDHLERGQPMYGYTF
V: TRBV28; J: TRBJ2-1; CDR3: CASSPPHHNEQFF